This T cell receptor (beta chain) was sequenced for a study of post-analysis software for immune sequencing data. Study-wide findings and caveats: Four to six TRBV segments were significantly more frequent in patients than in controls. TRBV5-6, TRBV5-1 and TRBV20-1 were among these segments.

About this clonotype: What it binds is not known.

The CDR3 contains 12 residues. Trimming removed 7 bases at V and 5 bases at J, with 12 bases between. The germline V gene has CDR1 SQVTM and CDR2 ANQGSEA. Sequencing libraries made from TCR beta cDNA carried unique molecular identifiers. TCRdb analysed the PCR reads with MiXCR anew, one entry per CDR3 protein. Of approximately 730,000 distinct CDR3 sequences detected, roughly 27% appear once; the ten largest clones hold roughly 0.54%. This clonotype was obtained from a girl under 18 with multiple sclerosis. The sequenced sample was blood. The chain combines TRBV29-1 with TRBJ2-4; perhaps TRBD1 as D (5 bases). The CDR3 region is CSARMGQNIQYF. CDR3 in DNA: TGCAGCGCTCGAATGGGGCAAAACATTCAGTACTTC. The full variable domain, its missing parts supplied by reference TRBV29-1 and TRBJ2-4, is SAVISQKPSRDICQRGTSLTIQCQVDSQVTMMFWYRQQPGQSLTLIATANQGSEATYESGFVIDKFPISRPNLTFSTLTVSNMSPEDSSIYLCSARMGQNIQYFGAGTRLSVL.